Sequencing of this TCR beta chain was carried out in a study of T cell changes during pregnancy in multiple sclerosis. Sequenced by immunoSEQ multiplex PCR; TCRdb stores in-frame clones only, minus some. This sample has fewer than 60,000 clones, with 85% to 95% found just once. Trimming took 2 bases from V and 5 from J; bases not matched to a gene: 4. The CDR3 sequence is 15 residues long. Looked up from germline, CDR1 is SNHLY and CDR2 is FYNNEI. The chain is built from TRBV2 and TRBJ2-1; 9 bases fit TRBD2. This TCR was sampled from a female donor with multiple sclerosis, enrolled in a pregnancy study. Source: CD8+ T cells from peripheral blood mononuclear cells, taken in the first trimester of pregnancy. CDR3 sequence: CASSESAGGDNEQFF. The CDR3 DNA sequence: TGTGCCAGCAGTGAATCAGCGGGAGGCGACAATGAGCAGTTCTTC.